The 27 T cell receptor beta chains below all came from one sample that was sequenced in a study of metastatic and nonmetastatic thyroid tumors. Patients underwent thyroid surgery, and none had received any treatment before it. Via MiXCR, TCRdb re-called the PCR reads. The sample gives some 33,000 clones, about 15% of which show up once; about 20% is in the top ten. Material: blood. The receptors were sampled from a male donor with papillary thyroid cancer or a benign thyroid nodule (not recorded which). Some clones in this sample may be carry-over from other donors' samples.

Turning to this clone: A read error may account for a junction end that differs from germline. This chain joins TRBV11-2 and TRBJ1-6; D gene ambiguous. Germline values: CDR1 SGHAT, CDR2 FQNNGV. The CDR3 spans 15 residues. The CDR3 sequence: CAISLMGQPNSPLHF. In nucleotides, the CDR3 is TGTGCCATCAGCTTAATGGGCCAGCCCAATTCACCCCTCCACTTT.

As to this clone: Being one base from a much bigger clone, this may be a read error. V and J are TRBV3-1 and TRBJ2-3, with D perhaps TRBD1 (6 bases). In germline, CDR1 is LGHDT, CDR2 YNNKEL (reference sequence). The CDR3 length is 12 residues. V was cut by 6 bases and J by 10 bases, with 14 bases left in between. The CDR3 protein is CASRHSGDAQYF. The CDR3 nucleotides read TGTGCCAGCAGACATTCAGGGGATGCGCAGTATTTT.

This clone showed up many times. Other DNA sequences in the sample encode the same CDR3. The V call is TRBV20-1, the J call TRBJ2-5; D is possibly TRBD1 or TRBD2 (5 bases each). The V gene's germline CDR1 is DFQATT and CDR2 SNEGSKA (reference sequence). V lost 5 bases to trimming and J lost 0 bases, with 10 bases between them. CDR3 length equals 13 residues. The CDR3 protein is CSAYGADQETQYF. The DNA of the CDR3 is TGCAGTGCTTACGGGGCGGACCAAGAGACCCAGTACTTC.

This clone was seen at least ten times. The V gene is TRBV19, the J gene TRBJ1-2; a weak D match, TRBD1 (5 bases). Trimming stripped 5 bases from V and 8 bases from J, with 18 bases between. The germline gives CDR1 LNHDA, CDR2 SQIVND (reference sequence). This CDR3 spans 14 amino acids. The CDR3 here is CASSLTGQRDGYTF. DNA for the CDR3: TGTGCCAGTAGTTTGACCGGACAAAGGGACGGCTACACCTTC. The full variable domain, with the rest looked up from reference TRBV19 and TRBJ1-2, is DGGITQSPKYLFRKEGQNVTLSCEQNLNHDAMYWYRQDPGQGLRLIYYSQIVNDFQKGDIAEGYSVSREKKESFPLTVTSAQKNPTAFYLCASSLTGQRDGYTFGSGTRLTVV.

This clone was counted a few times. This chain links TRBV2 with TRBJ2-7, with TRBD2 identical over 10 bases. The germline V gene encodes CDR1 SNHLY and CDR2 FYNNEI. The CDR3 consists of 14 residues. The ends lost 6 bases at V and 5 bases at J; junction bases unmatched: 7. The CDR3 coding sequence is TGTGCCAGCAGAACCGGGACTAGCGATCACGAGCAGTACTTC. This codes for CASRTGTSDHEQYF.

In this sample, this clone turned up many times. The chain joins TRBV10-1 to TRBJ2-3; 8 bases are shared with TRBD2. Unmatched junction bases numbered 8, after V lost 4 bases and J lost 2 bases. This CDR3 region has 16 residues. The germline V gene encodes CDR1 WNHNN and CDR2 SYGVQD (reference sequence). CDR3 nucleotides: TGCGCCAGCAGTGGTAAGAGCGGGAGCATCACAGATACGCAGTATTTT. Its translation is CASSGKSGSITDTQYF.

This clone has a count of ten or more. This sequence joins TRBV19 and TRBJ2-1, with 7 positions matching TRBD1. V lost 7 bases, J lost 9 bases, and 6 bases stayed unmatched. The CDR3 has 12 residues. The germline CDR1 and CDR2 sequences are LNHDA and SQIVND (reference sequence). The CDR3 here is CASTQHRGEQFF. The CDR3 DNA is TGTGCCAGTACACAACACAGGGGTGAGCAGTTCTTC.

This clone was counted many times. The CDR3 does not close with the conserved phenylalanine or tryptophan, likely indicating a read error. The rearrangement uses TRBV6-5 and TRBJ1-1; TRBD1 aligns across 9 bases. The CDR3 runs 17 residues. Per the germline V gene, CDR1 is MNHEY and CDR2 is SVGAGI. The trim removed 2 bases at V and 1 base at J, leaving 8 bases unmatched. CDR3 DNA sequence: TGTGCCAGCAGTTACGGTAACAGGGGGCGCGGGAACACTGAAGCTTTCCTT. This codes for CASSYGNRGRGNTEAFL.

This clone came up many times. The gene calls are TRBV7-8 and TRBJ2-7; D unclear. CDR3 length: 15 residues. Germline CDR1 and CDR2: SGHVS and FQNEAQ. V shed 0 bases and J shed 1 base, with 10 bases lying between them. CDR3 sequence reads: CASSLAFGGSYEQYF. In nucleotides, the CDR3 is TGTGCCAGCAGCTTAGCTTTTGGCGGTTCCTACGAGCAGTACTTC.

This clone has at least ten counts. The CDR3 spells CATSDLTGRPPYSTDTQYF. The CDR3 DNA reads as TGTGCCACCAGTGATTTGACGGGACGACCCCCCTATAGCACAGATACGCAGTATTTT. The chain employs TRBV24-1 and TRBJ2-3; D could derive from TRBD1 or TRBD2 (5 bases each). Trimming took 0 bases from V and 0 from J, leaving 18 bases between them. The CDR3 covers 19 residues. Germline values: CDR1 KGHDR, CDR2 SFDVKD.

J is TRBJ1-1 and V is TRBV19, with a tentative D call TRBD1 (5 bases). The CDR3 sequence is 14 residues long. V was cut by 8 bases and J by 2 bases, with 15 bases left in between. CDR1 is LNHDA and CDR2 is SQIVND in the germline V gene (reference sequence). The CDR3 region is CASRNTGANTEAFF. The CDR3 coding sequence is TGTGCCAGTCGTAATACAGGAGCTAACACTGAAGCTTTCTTT.

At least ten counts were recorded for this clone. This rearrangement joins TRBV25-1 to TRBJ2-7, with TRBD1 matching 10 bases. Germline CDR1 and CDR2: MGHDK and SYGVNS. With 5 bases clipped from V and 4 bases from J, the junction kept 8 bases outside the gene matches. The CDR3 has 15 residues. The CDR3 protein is CASSTPGTGAYEQYF. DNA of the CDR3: TGTGCCAGCAGTACACCCGGGACAGGGGCGTACGAGCAGTACTTC.

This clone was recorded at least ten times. The chain's CDR3 is CASSPHHRAGVGYEQYF. Written as DNA, the CDR3 is TGTGCCAGCAGCCCGCACCACCGGGCGGGAGTTGGTTACGAGCAGTACTTC. This sequence joins TRBV3-1 and TRBJ2-7, with TRBD2 matching 7 bases. After removal of 4 bases from V and 4 bases from J, the junction contained 16 bases not matched to a gene. The CDR3 runs 17 residues. Germline CDR1 and CDR2: LGHDT and YNNKEL (reference sequence).

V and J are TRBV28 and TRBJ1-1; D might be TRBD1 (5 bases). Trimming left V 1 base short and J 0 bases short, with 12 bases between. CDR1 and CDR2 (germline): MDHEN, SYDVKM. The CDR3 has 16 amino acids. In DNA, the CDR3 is TGTGCCAGCAGTTTATCACCAGGGTCGATGAACACTGAAGCTTTCTTT. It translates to CASSLSPGSMNTEAFF.

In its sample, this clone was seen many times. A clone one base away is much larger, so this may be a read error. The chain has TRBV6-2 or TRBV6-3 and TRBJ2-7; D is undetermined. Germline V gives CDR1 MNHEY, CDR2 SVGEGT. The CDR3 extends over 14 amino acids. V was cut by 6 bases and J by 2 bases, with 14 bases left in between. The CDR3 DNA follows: TGTGCCAGCAGCTATAGATGGGAAACCTACGAGCAGTACTTC. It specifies CASSYRWETYEQYF.

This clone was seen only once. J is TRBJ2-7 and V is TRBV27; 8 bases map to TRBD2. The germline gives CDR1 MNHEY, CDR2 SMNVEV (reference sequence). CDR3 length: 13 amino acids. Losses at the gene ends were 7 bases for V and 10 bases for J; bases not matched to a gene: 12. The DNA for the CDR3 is TGTGCCAGCATATCCCGGGGGGGGTCCGATCAGTACTTC. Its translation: CASISRGGSDQYF.

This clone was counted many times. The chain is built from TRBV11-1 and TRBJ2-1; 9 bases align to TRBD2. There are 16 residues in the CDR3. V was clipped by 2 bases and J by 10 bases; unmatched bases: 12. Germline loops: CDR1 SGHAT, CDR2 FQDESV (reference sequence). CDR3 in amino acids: CASSLPGGRASGEQFF. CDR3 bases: TGTGCCAGCAGCTTACCCGGCGGGAGGGCCTCGGGCGAGCAGTTCTTC.

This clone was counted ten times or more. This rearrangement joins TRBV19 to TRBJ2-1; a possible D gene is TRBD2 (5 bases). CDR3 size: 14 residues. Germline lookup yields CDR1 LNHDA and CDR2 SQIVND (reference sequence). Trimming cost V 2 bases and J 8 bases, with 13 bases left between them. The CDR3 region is CASSIFRGSDEQFF. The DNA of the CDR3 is TGTGCCAGTAGTATATTTCGGGGTAGCGATGAGCAGTTCTTC.

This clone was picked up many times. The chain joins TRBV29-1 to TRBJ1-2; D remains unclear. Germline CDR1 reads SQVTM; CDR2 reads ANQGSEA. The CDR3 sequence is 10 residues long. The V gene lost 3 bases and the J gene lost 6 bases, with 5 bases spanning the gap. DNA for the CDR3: TGCAGCGTTGACGGTAATGGCTACACCTTC. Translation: CSVDGNGYTF.

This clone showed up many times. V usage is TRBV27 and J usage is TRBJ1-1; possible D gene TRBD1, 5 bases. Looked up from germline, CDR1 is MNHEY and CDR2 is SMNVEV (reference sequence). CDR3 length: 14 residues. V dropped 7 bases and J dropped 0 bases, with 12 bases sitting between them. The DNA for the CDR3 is TGTGCCAGCATGTCAGGGAGTCTGAACACTGAAGCTTTCTTT. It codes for CASMSGSLNTEAFF.

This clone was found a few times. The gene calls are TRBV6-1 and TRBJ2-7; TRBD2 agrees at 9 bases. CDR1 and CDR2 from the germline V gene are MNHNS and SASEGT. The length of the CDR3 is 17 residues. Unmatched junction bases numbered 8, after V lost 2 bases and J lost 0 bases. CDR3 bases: TGTGCCAGCAGTGAACTTCTAGCGGGGCCAAGCTCCTACGAGCAGTACTTC. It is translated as CASSELLAGPSSYEQYF.

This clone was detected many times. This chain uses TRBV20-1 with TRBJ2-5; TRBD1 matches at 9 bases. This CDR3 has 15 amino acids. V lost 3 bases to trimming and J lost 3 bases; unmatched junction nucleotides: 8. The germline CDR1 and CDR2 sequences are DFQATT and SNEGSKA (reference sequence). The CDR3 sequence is CSASPYRTGEETQYF. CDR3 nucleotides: TGCAGTGCTAGTCCTTATAGGACAGGGGAAGAGACCCAGTACTTC.

The CDR3 is CASSSGGVLTGELFF. CDR3 nucleotides: TGTGCCAGCAGCTCGGGCGGGGTCCTTACCGGGGAGCTGTTTTTT. This chain connects TRBV11-2 to TRBJ2-2, with a tentative D call TRBD2 (6 bases). The V end was cut by 4 bases, the J end by 5 bases, with 14 bases between. Germline-derived CDR1 and CDR2 are SGHAT and FQNNGV. The CDR3 loop spans 15 amino acids.

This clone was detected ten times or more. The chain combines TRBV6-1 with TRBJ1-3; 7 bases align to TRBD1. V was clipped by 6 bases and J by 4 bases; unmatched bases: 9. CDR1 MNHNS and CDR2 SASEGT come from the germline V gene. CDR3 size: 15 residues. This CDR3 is CASSLMTGSGNTIYF. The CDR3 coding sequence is TGTGCCAGCAGCCTAATGACAGGGTCGGGAAACACCATATATTTT.

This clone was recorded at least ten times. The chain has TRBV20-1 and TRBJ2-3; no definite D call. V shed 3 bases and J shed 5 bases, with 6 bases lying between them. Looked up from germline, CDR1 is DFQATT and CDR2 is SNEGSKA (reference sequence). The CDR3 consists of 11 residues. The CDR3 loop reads CSASDLDTQYF. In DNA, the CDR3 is TGCAGTGCTAGCGACCTAGATACGCAGTATTTT.

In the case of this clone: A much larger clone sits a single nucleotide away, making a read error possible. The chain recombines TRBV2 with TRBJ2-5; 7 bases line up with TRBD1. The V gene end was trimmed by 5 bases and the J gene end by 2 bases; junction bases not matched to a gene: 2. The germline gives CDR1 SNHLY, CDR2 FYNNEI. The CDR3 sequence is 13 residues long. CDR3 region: CASSLDRQETQYF. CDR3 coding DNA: TGTGCCAGCAGTCTGGACAGGCAAGAGACCCAGTACTTC.

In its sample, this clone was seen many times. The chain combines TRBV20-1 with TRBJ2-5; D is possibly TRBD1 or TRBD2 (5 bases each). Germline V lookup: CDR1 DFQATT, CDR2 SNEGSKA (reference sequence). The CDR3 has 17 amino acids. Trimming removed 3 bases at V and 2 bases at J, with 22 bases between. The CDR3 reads CSASNPGRTGPQETQYF. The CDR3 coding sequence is TGCAGTGCTAGCAATCCGGGGCGAACAGGCCCTCAAGAGACCCAGTACTTC.